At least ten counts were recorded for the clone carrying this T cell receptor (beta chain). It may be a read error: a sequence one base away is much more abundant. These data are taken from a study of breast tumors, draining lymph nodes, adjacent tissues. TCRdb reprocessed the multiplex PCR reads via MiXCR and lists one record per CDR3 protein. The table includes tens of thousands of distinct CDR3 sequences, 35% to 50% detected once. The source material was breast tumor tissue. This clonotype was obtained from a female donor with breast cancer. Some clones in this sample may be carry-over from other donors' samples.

The CDR3 sequence: CARRRFPYEQYF. DNA for the CDR3: TGTGCCAGACGCCGGTTCCCCTACGAGCAGTACTTC. The chain couples TRBV6-4 to TRBJ2-7, with D uncertain. Trimming cost V 9 bases and J 2 bases, with 11 bases left between them. The CDR3 has 12 amino acids. Germline CDR1 and CDR2: MRHNA and SNTAGT.